This note documents a single T cell receptor beta chain sequence. The table lists this clone with a few counts. No cognate antigen has been identified for it. Base qualities were left out, and no much larger clone turns up one base away. As encoded in the germline V gene (reference sequence), CDR1 is MNHNY while CDR2 is SVGAGI. The CDR3 starts with the cysteine, ends with the phenylalanine, and has 16 residues. The sequence is cut down to CDR3 DNA, 48 bases in frame from base 1. Trimming removed 3 bases from V and 2 bases from J, leaving 14 bases between the germline ends. The data stem from a study of blood T cell repertoires in COVID-19 (dated by TCRdb to about 2020). Study-wide context: Collaborator samples came from the United States, Italy and Spain and covered acute and convalescent phases of COVID-19. The samples were drawn from two sources: the first 160 participants of the ongoing ImmuneRACE study, and fewer than 1,500 subjects contributed by 6 global collaborators. The material from the prospective study consisted of cDNA or gDNA derived from T cells, B-cell-depleted T cells, or PBMCs. The repertoires were released in a freely available public database meant as a resource for research on the immune response to SARS-CoV-2. The dataset comprised deeply sampled blood TCRbeta repertoires from subjects exposed to, actively infected with, or recovered from COVID-19. Sample metadata almost always included a de-identified subject ID, COVID-19 status, age in years and sex. Where available, HLA class I and class II types were taken from metadata supplied by the sample provider and were not determined by assay-based typing.

The full study reports these points: The amount of clinical and demographic metadata varied by source and participant and was provided uncurated.

One collaborating source in Seattle enrolled patients during active infection and followed them longitudinally through the course of disease. Collaborating institutions collected whole blood in K2EDTA tubes following their own protocols. Collaborator samples were shipped for TCRbeta analysis as frozen whole blood, isolated PBMCs, or DNA extracted from either sample type. TCRbeta CDR3 regions were amplified from genomic DNA using the immunoSEQ Assay, a bias-controlled multiplex PCR. In the authors' own workflow: The number of nucleated cells in each sample was estimated from the amplification of reference gene primers within the assay. To quantify the absolute abundance of each unique TCRbeta CDR3 rearrangement, sequence reads were collapsed and filtered. For each sample, productive Simpson clonality was calculated by taking the square root of Simpson's diversity index across productive rearrangements. TCRdb obtained this table from immuneACCESS and retained in-frame rearrangements with V and J assigned. These tables miss some clones; where compared with another copy, unresolved V genes account for less than half of the shortfall, and the remainder is unexplained. The V and J calls and the clone size are those of that table, but D and trimming were determined from the DNA. This sample holds roughly 500,000 clones; approximately 89% were observed only once. Around 0.9% of the sample is held by the ten biggest clonotypes.

The rearrangement joined TRBV6-6 to TRBJ1-5, with TRBD1 tentatively as D gene (6 bases match). Sample: peripheral blood. The sequence derives from a man between 18 and 29 years old with COVID-19, enrolled during active disease. In nucleotide form, the sequence is TGTGCCAGCAGTTATAAGGGGGTGGCCCGCAATCAGCCCCAGCATTTT. The translation is CASSYKGVARNQPQHF.